This is a list of T cell receptor beta chains from one sample in a study of CD8 T cells in Susac syndrome. Each CDR3 protein is one row after TCRdb ran MiXCR on the immunoSEQ multiplex PCR reads. The table lists 130,000 or so distinct CDR3 sequences, around 75% of them singletons, with 0.51% in the top ten. The sequencing input was CD8+ T cells from PBMCs. The source is a human donor with multiple sclerosis. CDR3s include the opening cysteine and the closing phenylalanine or tryptophan. The order of the fields is D gene, V gene, CDR3 length, clone size, J gene, CDR3 DNA, CDR3 protein. A D gene is named only where the DNA matches it firmly. Size is omitted from some rows. Given values are once, few, many or a class for expanded clones.

NA	TRBV20-1	14	NA	TRBJ1-1	TGCAGTGCTAGAGAGGTGGGGGGGAACACTGAAGCTTTCTTT	CSAREVGGNTEAFF
NA	TRBV12-3/TRBV12-4	12	few	TRBJ2-1	TGTGCCAGCAGTTTAGAGTACAATGAGCAGTTCTTC	CASSLEYNEQFF
NA	TRBV6-5	15	NA	TRBJ2-2	TGTGCCAGCAGTTACTTCTGGGGGAACACCGGGGAGCTGTTTTTT	CASSYFWGNTGELFF
NA	TRBV12-5	16	NA	TRBJ2-2	TGTGCTAGTGGGCCGATGGGACTCATGAACACCGGGGAGCTGTTTTTT	CASGPMGLMNTGELFF
NA	TRBV12-3/TRBV12-4	14	NA	TRBJ2-2	TGTGCCAGCACCTGGGGGGGGCCCACCGGGGAGCTGTTTTTT	CASTWGGPTGELFF
NA	TRBV11-2	15	once	TRBJ2-1	TGTGCCAGCAGCTTAGGGGAGTCCCTTTACAATGAGCAGTTCTTC	CASSLGESLYNEQFF
TRBD2	TRBV6-1	17	NA	TRBJ2-1	TGTGCCAGCAGTCCGCACTCTAGCGGGGGGGCCAGGAATGAGCAGTTCTTC	CASSPHSSGGARNEQFF
NA	TRBV7-9	15	NA	TRBJ2-7	TGTGCCAGCAGCCCAGGGGTAGGTTTAGCCTACGAGCAGTACTTC	CASSPGVGLAYEQYF
TRBD2	TRBV12-3/TRBV12-4	17	NA	TRBJ2-1	TGTGCCAGAAGTTTAATGAGGAGCGAGGCGGGAGGGAATGAGCAGTTCTTC	CARSLMRSEAGGNEQFF
TRBD2	TRBV15	13	NA	TRBJ2-1	TGTGCCACCAGCAGAGGGGAGGGGAATGAGCAGTTCTTC	CATSRGEGNEQFF
TRBD2	TRBV12-3/TRBV12-4	15	NA	TRBJ2-2	TGTGCCAGCAGCCGGACCGGGGGGGAAGCCGGGGAGCTGTTTTTT	CASSRTGGEAGELFF
NA	TRBV6-4	17	NA	TRBJ2-3	TGTGCCACCAGCGAGGACACCACTCTTGGAGGAGCCGATACGCAGTATTTT	CATSEDTTLGGADTQYF
TRBD1	TRBV7-9	13	NA	TRBJ2-1	TGTGCCAGCAGCCAAGGGACAGCCAACCTACAGTTCTTC	CASSQGTANLQFF
TRBD1	TRBV7-8	13	NA	TRBJ1-2	TGTGCCAGCAGCGCGACAGGGTCCTATGGCTACACCTTC	CASSATGSYGYTF
NA	TRBV5-1	15	NA	TRBJ2-3	TGCGCCAGCAGCTTGGCCGGAAGGGCGGTGGATACGCAGTATTTT	CASSLAGRAVDTQYF
NA	TRBV4-1	19	NA	TRBJ1-4	TGCGCCAGCAGCCAAGATCCCGTCATTGCCAATCCCTCTAATGAAAAACTGTTTTTT	CASSQDPVIANPSNEKLFF
NA	TRBV4-1	15	few	TRBJ2-2	TGCGCCAGCAGCTGGGGGGCCGGGACTACCGGGGAGCTGTTTTTT	CASSWGAGTTGELFF
TRBD2	TRBV29-1	15	NA	TRBJ2-4	TGCAGCGTTGGCGATAGCGGGACATCGAAAAACATTCAGTACTTC	CSVGDSGTSKNIQYF